Following are 23 T cell receptor beta chains from one sample sequenced in a study of molecular identifiers for immune sequencing clone quantification. From the PCR reads, TCRdb called clonotypes with MiXCR, one entry per CDR3 protein. The data contain about 35,000 distinct CDR3 sequences, under 20% of them singletons. The sample was naive CD8+ T cells from blood, with Jurkat cell RNA spiked in. Documented subset: FACS-sorted CD8+CD4-CCR7+CD45RA+ naive T cells. Every receptor here comes from a human donor in good health. Some libraries in this study had Jurkat cell RNA spiked in.

The sample holds many counts of this clonotype. The chain couples TRBV12-5 to TRBJ2-1, with TRBD1 identical over 7 bases. V was pared by 5 bases and J by 2 bases, with 6 bases of the junction left unmatched. Germline values: CDR1 LGHNT, CDR2 FRNRAP. The CDR3 spans 15 residues. The CDR3 sequence: CASGPGTVTYNEQFF. The DNA of the CDR3 is TGTGCTAGTGGTCCTGGGACAGTGACCTACAATGAGCAGTTCTTC.

J is TRBJ1-2 and V is TRBV28; tentative D call: TRBD1 (6 bases). In germline, CDR1 is MDHEN, CDR2 SYDVKM. This CDR3 comprises 14 residues. Between the trimmed V and J ends, which lost 2 bases and 8 bases, there was a span of 15 bases. The CDR3 protein is CASSLTLGGQGYTF. The CDR3 DNA is TGTGCCAGCAGTTTAACGTTGGGGGGCCAAGGCTACACCTTC.

A note on this clonotype: A much larger clonotype is one base distant, so this may be a read error. This rearrangement joins TRBV6-5 to TRBJ2-3, with 12 positions matching TRBD2. Germline loops: CDR1 MNHEY, CDR2 SVGAGI. The CDR3 totals 16 residues. The CDR3 sequence is CANSYAGLAGIDTQYF. The CDR3 region has the DNA TGTGCCAACAGTTACGCCGGACTAGCGGGGATCGATACGCAGTATTTT.

This clonotype showed up many times. The gene calls are TRBV6-6 and TRBJ1-5, with 7 bases that match TRBD1. CDR3 length: 15 amino acids. J lost 5 bases, V lost 6 bases, and 10 bases had no gene match. Looked up from germline, CDR1 is MNHNY and CDR2 is SVGAGI (reference sequence). The DNA of the CDR3 is TGTGCCAGCAGCCCGATGGACAGGCCGGATCAGCCCCAGCATTTT. Residues: CASSPMDRPDQPQHF.

This clonotype was counted many times. The chain combines TRBV3-1 with TRBJ2-2; 7 bases map to TRBD1. CDR3 length: 19 amino acids. Germline V gene lookup returns CDR1 LGHDT and CDR2 YNNKEL (reference sequence). V shed 0 bases and J 0 bases; nucleotides not matched to a gene: 10. The CDR3 reads CASSQEIPGDSANTGELFF. The CDR3 DNA reads TGTGCCAGCAGCCAAGAAATCCCCGGGGACAGCGCGAACACCGGGGAGCTGTTTTTT.

In its sample, this clonotype was seen many times. V usage is TRBV11-1 and J usage is TRBJ2-1; unclear D gene. V dropped 0 bases and J dropped 8 bases, with 17 bases sitting between them. The germline CDR1 and CDR2 sequences are SGHAT and FQDESV (reference sequence). This CDR3 has 16 amino acids. The CDR3 sequence is CASSLADQAPFDEQFF. The DNA of the CDR3 is TGTGCCAGCAGCTTAGCTGACCAAGCACCCTTCGATGAGCAGTTCTTC.

At least ten counts were recorded for this clonotype. V usage is TRBV7-9 and J usage is TRBJ2-5; D gene ambiguous. There are 15 residues in the CDR3. CDR1 and CDR2 (germline): SEHNR, FQNEAQ (reference sequence). V was shortened by 5 bases and J by 2 bases, with 15 bases between the two germline ends. The CDR3 nucleotides are TGTGCCAGCAGCCCAATGGCGGCAGAGCAAGAGACCCAGTACTTC. Protein: CASSPMAAEQETQYF.

The rearrangement joins TRBV7-6 to TRBJ2-7; D assignment may be TRBD1 or TRBD2 (5 bases each). Trimming pared 0 bases from V and 0 bases from J, leaving 9 bases between. Looked up from germline, CDR1 is SGHVS and CDR2 is FNYEAQ. The length of the CDR3 is 15 residues. The CDR3 loop reads CASSLALGDSYEQYF. For the CDR3, the DNA is TGTGCCAGCAGCTTAGCCCTGGGGGACTCCTACGAGCAGTACTTC.

In this sample, this clonotype turned up many times. V is TRBV19 and J is TRBJ2-2; 9 bases fit TRBD2. Per the germline V gene, CDR1 is LNHDA and CDR2 is SQIVND (reference sequence). Losses at the gene ends were 7 bases for V and 2 bases for J; bases not matched to a gene: 14. The CDR3 has 18 amino acids. CDR3 nucleotides: TGTGCCAGTACCACATGGCCTAGCGGGATCTTTAACACCGGGGAGCTGTTTTTT. Amino acids: CASTTWPSGIFNTGELFF.

The chain is built from TRBV29-1 and TRBJ2-1, with a weak D call TRBD2 (6 bases). The CDR3 length is 13 residues. V gave up 5 bases and J gave up 4 bases, with 12 bases separating them. Germline CDR1 SQVTM, CDR2 ANQGSEA. The CDR3 coding sequence is TGCAGCGTTCGGGGGTTCAGTTACAATGAGCAGTTCTTC. Amino acid sequence: CSVRGFSYNEQFF.

The rearrangement links TRBV29-1 to TRBJ1-3; D perhaps matches TRBD1 (5 bases). The CDR3 runs 15 residues. Trimming cost V 4 bases and J 0 bases, with 13 bases left between them. CDR1 and CDR2 (germline): SQVTM, ANQGSEA. The CDR3 loop is CSVVARGLSGNTIYF. The DNA for the CDR3 is TGCAGCGTTGTGGCCCGGGGCCTCTCTGGAAACACCATATATTTT.

This clonotype has just a few counts. The chain combines TRBV27 with TRBJ2-1, with 9 bases matching TRBD1. The trim removed 5 bases at V and 10 bases at J, leaving 9 bases unmatched. The CDR3 is made up of 14 amino acids. The germline V gene encodes CDR1 MNHEY and CDR2 SMNVEV (reference sequence). The CDR3 coding sequence is TGTGCCAGCAGTGAATCACAGGGGGCTGAAGAGCAGTTCTTC. Amino acid sequence: CASSESQGAEEQFF.

Regarding this clonotype: This could be a read error, since a much larger clone is one nucleotide away. In DNA, the CDR3 is TGCAGCGTTGTTGGTGGGACCCTGGGAGAGACCCGGTACTTC. Encoded protein: CSVVGGTLGETRYF. The V gene is TRBV29-1, the J gene TRBJ2-5; D may correspond to TRBD1 or TRBD2 (5 bases each). The CDR3 is 14 residues long. Germline-derived CDR1 and CDR2 are SQVTM and ANQGSEA.

This clonotype appeared many times. The chain links TRBV20-1 to TRBJ1-6; D uncertain. Germline CDR1 reads DFQATT; CDR2 reads SNEGSKA (reference sequence). V was pared by 3 bases and J by 3 bases, with 18 bases between. There are 17 residues in the CDR3. The CDR3 reads CSASVLAKVGYNSPLHF. In nucleotides, the CDR3 is TGCAGTGCTAGTGTTCTCGCTAAAGTAGGCTATAATTCACCCCTCCACTTT.

With regard to this clonotype: Since a much larger clone is just one base distant, this may be a read error. The chain couples TRBV25-1 to TRBJ2-7; maybe TRBD2 (5 bases). The CDR3 is 13 residues long. Trimming took off 7 bases at V and 3 bases at J, with 13 bases between the two ends. Germline loops: CDR1 MGHDK, CDR2 SYGVNS. The CDR3 sequence: CASNDGKLYEQYF. The CDR3, as DNA: TGTGCCAGCAACGACGGGAAACTCTACGAGCAGTACTTC.

This clonotype was counted ten times or more. The chain uses TRBV6-2 or TRBV6-3 and TRBJ1-5, with D possibly matching TRBD1 (5 bases). Per germline, CDR1 MNHEY and CDR2 SVGEGT. The length of the CDR3 is 18 residues. V dropped 2 bases and J dropped 5 bases, with 22 bases sitting between them. The CDR3 coding sequence is TGTGCCAGCAGTTACGGGGGACCTCCCCCCGGAGTGGATCAGCCCCAGCATTTT. Translation gives CASSYGGPPPGVDQPQHF.

V gene TRBV4-3 combines with J gene TRBJ2-1; the D call may be TRBD1 or TRBD2 (5 bases each). The CDR3 contains 13 residues. The V end was cut by 2 bases, the J end by 5 bases, with 7 bases between. Germline V CDR1 and CDR2: LGHNA, YSLEER. The CDR3 protein is CASSQQGDNEQFF. The CDR3, as DNA: TGCGCCAGCAGCCAACAGGGAGACAATGAGCAGTTCTTC.

This clonotype was counted many times. The chain joins TRBV9 to TRBJ2-2; D call uncertain. Per germline, CDR1 SGDLS and CDR2 YYNGEE. Deletions cut 2 bases from V and 4 bases from J, with 9 bases between. The CDR3 contains 14 residues. CDR3 residues: CASSVDWGTGELFF. The CDR3 DNA sequence: TGTGCCAGCAGCGTGGATTGGGGCACCGGGGAGCTGTTTTTT.

With regard to this clonotype: A read error may be the cause here, since a much bigger clone is one base away. As the CDR3 is not closed by the conserved phenylalanine or tryptophan, this likely results from a read error. The rearrangement joins TRBV7-8 to TRBJ2-1; D tentatively reads TRBD1 or TRBD2 (5 bases each). The CDR3 loop spans 14 amino acids. V lost 6 bases and J lost 5, with 14 bases in between. CDR1 is SGHVS, CDR2 FQNEAQ, per germline. The CDR3 coding sequence is TGTGCCAGCAGTTATATCGGGACCAACAATGAGCAGTTCCTC. This encodes CASSYIGTNNEQFL.

This clonotype is a singleton in its sample. The chain recombines TRBV12-3 or TRBV12-4 with TRBJ2-7; tentatively, D is TRBD2 (6 bases). V was pared by 8 bases and J by 2 bases, with 10 bases between. There are 12 residues in the CDR3. In nucleotides, the CDR3 is TGTGCCAGCGGGGGGATAACCTACGAGCAGTACTTC. This encodes CASGGITYEQYF.

In the case of this clonotype: A much larger clone differs by one base, so this may be a read error. The J gene is TRBJ1-1, the V gene TRBV5-1, with D uncertain. CDR1 is SGHRS and CDR2 is YFSETQ in the germline V gene. There are 12 residues in the CDR3. The germline V and J ends were trimmed by 5 bases and 1 base, with 6 bases remaining between them. The CDR3 is CASRLGNTEAFF. In DNA form, the CDR3 reads TGCGCCAGCAGACTAGGGAACACTGAAGCTTTCTTT. The variable domain in full, with the rest retrieved from reference TRBV5-1 and TRBJ1-1, is KAGVTQTPRYLIKTRGQQVTLSCSPISGHRSVSWYQQTPGQGLQFLFEYFSETQRNKGNFPGRFSGRQFSNSRSEMNVSTLELGDSALYLCASRLGNTEAFFGQGTRLTVV.

This clonotype was found a few times. The chain carries TRBV28 and TRBJ1-1; D not resolved. CDR1 and CDR2 (germline): MDHEN, SYDVKM. This CDR3 spans 12 amino acids. The V end lost 2 bases, the J end lost 5 bases, and 6 bases lay between the germline ends. CDR3 sequence (DNA): TGTGCCAGCAGTTTAAGTGGGACTGAAGCTTTCTTT. As protein: CASSLSGTEAFF.

Details on this clonotype: A read error may explain this, as a much larger clone is one base away. The CDR3 carries no conserved terminal phenylalanine or tryptophan, so it likely arises from a read error. The chain has TRBV27 and TRBJ1-2; TRBD1 matches at 7 bases. Per germline, CDR1 MNHEY and CDR2 SMNVEV (reference sequence). The CDR3 loop spans 13 amino acids. V trimming: 5 bases; J trimming: 8 bases; junction bases outside the gene matches: 8. The chain's CDR3 is CASSLTGADGYTL. DNA of the CDR3: TGTGCCAGCAGTCTTACAGGGGCGGACGGCTACACCCTC.